Listed here are 31 T cell receptor beta chains from one sample, sequenced in a study of blood T cell repertoires in COVID-19. Measured with immunoSEQ multiplex PCR; TCRdb has only the in-frame clones, and not every one. The sample holds 50,000 to 70,000 clones, over 75% seen once. Input material: peripheral blood. All receptors come from a woman of 80 years or more with active COVID-19.

This chain links TRBV20-1 with TRBJ2-5; D not resolved. CDR1 and CDR2 (germline): DFQATT, SNEGSKA (reference sequence). There are 11 residues in the CDR3. The CDR3 region has the DNA TGCAGGACCCTAGATACTGAGACCCAGTACTTC. Protein sequence: CRTLDTETQYF.

The chain couples TRBV5-6 to TRBJ1-1, with 7 bases lining up with TRBD1. V shed 4 bases, J shed 0 bases, and the junction held 3 bases outside the gene matches. This CDR3 spans 14 amino acids. Germline V gene lookup returns CDR1 SGHDT and CDR2 YYEEEE. CDR3 nucleotides: TGTGCCAGCAGCCAGGGGGAGCTGAACACTGAAGCTTTCTTT. Encoded protein: CASSQGELNTEAFF.

CDR3 sequence reads: CATSRDGSGDYNEQFF. CDR3 nucleotides: TGTGCCACCAGCAGAGACGGTAGCGGAGACTACAATGAGCAGTTCTTC. The gene calls are TRBV15 and TRBJ2-1; D possibly corresponds to TRBD2 (6 bases). CDR1 and CDR2 from the germline V gene are LNHNV and YYDKDF (reference sequence). The CDR3 length is 16 residues. Trimming left V 0 bases short and J 3 bases short, with 12 bases between.

This chain links TRBV18 with TRBJ2-1, with 9 bases matching TRBD2. The CDR3 is 17 residues long. The J segment lost 0 bases and the V segment lost 3 bases, leaving 6 bases of the junction unmatched. Germline CDR1 KGHSH, CDR2 LQKENI. The CDR3 nucleotides read TGTGCCAGCTCACCCTGGACTAGCGACCGCTCCTACAATGAGCAGTTCTTC. Its protein product is CASSPWTSDRSYNEQFF.

J is TRBJ2-2 and V is TRBV30, with 7 nucleotides matching TRBD2. The CDR3 sequence is 14 residues long. V lost 4 bases and J lost 5; bases outside the gene matches: 7. Germline CDR1 reads GTSNPN; CDR2 reads SVGIG (reference sequence). DNA of the CDR3: TGTGCCTGGATCGGACTGGGGGGGACCGGGGAGCTGTTTTTT. This translates into CAWIGLGGTGELFF.

The chain has TRBV24-1 and TRBJ2-3; 9 bases match TRBD2. Germline CDR1 KGHDR, CDR2 SFDVKD. This CDR3 comprises 16 residues. The V gene end was trimmed by 7 bases and the J gene end by 4 bases; junction bases not matched to a gene: 11. Written as DNA, the CDR3 is TGTGCCACCAGCCCGACTAGCGGAAGCGGTGCAGATACGCAGTATTTT. Translating gives CATSPTSGSGADTQYF.

This clone was observed a few times. The chain is built from TRBV6-6 and TRBJ2-7; D not certain. This CDR3 is 13 amino acids long. Trimming pared 6 bases from V and 4 bases from J, leaving 13 bases between. Looked up from germline, CDR1 is MNHNY and CDR2 is SVGAGI (reference sequence). CDR3 loop: CASSPSFPYEQYF. The CDR3 region has the DNA TGTGCCAGCAGCCCGTCCTTCCCTTACGAGCAGTACTTC.

The chain employs TRBV2 and TRBJ1-5, with 7 positions matching TRBD1. Germline CDR1 and CDR2: SNHLY and FYNNEI. V shed 7 bases and J 2 bases; nucleotides not matched to a gene: 5. The CDR3 is made up of 14 amino acids. The CDR3 is CASNIQGRNQPQHF. Here the CDR3 DNA reads TGTGCCAGCAACATACAGGGGCGCAATCAGCCCCAGCATTTT.

This clone has a handful of counts. The chain combines TRBV20-1 with TRBJ2-1, with 7 bases aligning to TRBD2. Germline V gene lookup returns CDR1 DFQATT and CDR2 SNEGSKA (reference sequence). The CDR3 extends over 15 amino acids. The trim removed 3 bases at V and 3 bases at J, leaving 8 bases unmatched. CDR3 sequence (DNA): TGCAGTGCTAGTATTACTAGCGTCGGCTACAATGAGCAGTTCTTC. It specifies CSASITSVGYNEQFF.

The CDR3 sequence is CASSPQPAGGLNEQFF. The CDR3 DNA sequence: TGCGCCAGCAGCCCCCAACCTGCGGGGGGGCTTAATGAGCAGTTCTTC. This sequence joins TRBV4-1 and TRBJ2-1; 9 bases map to TRBD2. V lost 4 bases to trimming and J lost 7 bases; unmatched junction nucleotides: 11. The germline V gene encodes CDR1 MGHRA and CDR2 YSYEKL. This CDR3 comprises 16 residues.

The chain employs TRBV24-1 and TRBJ2-7; TRBD1 might be the D (6 bases). Germline loops: CDR1 KGHDR, CDR2 SFDVKD. The CDR3 spans 12 residues. V lost 4 bases, J lost 7 bases, and 10 bases lay in between. This CDR3 reads CATSDPDREQYF. Written as DNA, the CDR3 is TGTGCCACCAGTGACCCGGACAGAGAGCAGTACTTC.

This clone showed up just once. The rearrangement joins TRBV7-8 to TRBJ2-3; TRBD2 matches 7 bases. Trimming at V came to 7 bases and at J to 2 bases, leaving 9 bases not matched to a gene. This CDR3 is built from 15 residues. Per germline, CDR1 SGHVS and CDR2 FQNEAQ. CDR3 in amino acids: CASKNDGGSTDTQYF. DNA of the CDR3: TGTGCCAGCAAGAACGACGGGGGGTCCACAGATACGCAGTATTTT.

The rearrangement uses TRBV10-3 and TRBJ1-2; D gene ambiguous. The V end was cut by 7 bases, the J end by 6 bases, with 9 bases between. Germline V CDR1 and CDR2: ENHRY, SYGVKD. The CDR3 consists of 11 residues. The CDR3 DNA reads as TGTGCCATCATGGGAGTGCATGGCTACACCTTC. Protein product: CAIMGVHGYTF.

This chain links TRBV27 with TRBJ1-1; D remains ambiguous. V gave up 0 bases and J gave up 2 bases, with 10 bases separating them. This CDR3 is 15 amino acids long. Germline assignment: CDR1 MNHEY and CDR2 SMNVEV (reference sequence). DNA for the CDR3: TGTGCCAGCAGTTTATCGAGAGGAGGAAACACTGAAGCTTTCTTT. Translation: CASSLSRGGNTEAFF.

The CDR3, as DNA: TGTGCCAGTAGTATAGGGATCGACAGGAGTAGCTCCTACGAGCAGTACTTC. This encodes CASSIGIDRSSSYEQYF. The gene calls are TRBV19 and TRBJ2-7; D may be TRBD1 (6 bases). The V gene's germline CDR1 is LNHDA and CDR2 SQIVND (reference sequence). The CDR3 spans 17 residues. The V and J ends lost 1 base and 0 bases respectively, with 16 bases between them.

The rearrangement links TRBV19 to TRBJ1-1; maybe TRBD1 (6 bases). The CDR3 is 15 residues long. The ends were cut back, 5 bases at V and 1 base at J, with 14 bases in the middle. The germline V gene encodes CDR1 LNHDA and CDR2 SQIVND (reference sequence). This chain's CDR3 is CASSPDDRRNTEAFF. DNA of the CDR3: TGTGCCAGTAGTCCGGACGACAGGAGGAACACTGAAGCTTTCTTT.

CDR3 sequence: CASSEYWDRETFF. CDR3 nucleotides: TGTGCCAGCAGTGAATATTGGGACAGGGAAACTTTCTTT. The chain has TRBV6-1 and TRBJ1-1, with 9 bases that match TRBD1. With 2 bases clipped from V and 12 bases from J, the junction kept 7 bases outside the gene matches. Per germline, CDR1 MNHNS and CDR2 SASEGT. The CDR3 consists of 13 residues.

This rearrangement joins TRBV7-6 to TRBJ2-5, with 7 nucleotides matching TRBD2. V shed 4 bases, J shed 5 bases, and the junction held 13 bases outside the gene matches. This CDR3 is built from 16 residues. Germline CDR1 is SGHVS and CDR2 is FNYEAQ. The CDR3, as DNA: TGTGCCAGCAGCTCCAGGGAGGGTGGTTTCGGCGAGACCCAGTACTTC. Translation gives CASSSREGGFGETQYF. Combining the CDR3 with reference TRBV7-6 and TRBJ2-5 gives the whole variable domain GAGVSQSPRYKVTKRGQDVALRCDPISGHVSLYWYRQALGQGPEFLTYFNYEAQQDKSGLPNDRFSAERPEGSISTLTIQRTEQRDSAMYRCASSSREGGFGETQYFGPGTRLLVL.

The rearrangement uses TRBV14 and TRBJ2-5; tentatively, D is TRBD2 (6 bases). The CDR3 is made up of 15 amino acids. The germline V gene encodes CDR1 SGHDN and CDR2 FVKESK. The germline V and J ends were trimmed by 1 base and 4 bases, with 13 bases remaining between them. The CDR3 loop reads CASSQVLGRRETQYF. In nucleotides, the CDR3 is TGTGCCAGCAGCCAAGTGCTGGGGAGGCGAGAGACCCAGTACTTC.

The V call is TRBV19, the J call TRBJ2-7; 11 bases are shared with TRBD1. V was pared by 6 bases and J by 4 bases, with 8 bases of the junction left unmatched. Looked up from germline, CDR1 is LNHDA and CDR2 is SQIVND (reference sequence). This CDR3 is 15 amino acids long. The DNA for the CDR3 is TGTGCCAGTAGGCCCAGGACAGGGGGCACATACGAGCAGTACTTC. Translated, it gives CASRPRTGGTYEQYF.

The rearrangement links TRBV5-4 to TRBJ1-2; D unresolved. Trimming removed 4 bases at V and 8 bases at J, with 15 bases between. The CDR3 is made up of 13 amino acids. Germline values: CDR1 SGHNT, CDR2 YYREEE (reference sequence). CDR3 coding DNA: TGTGCCAGCAGCCGTGTCGCGGCCGGCGGCTACACCTTC. The encoded protein is CASSRVAAGGYTF.

This clone was recorded once. This sequence joins TRBV19 and TRBJ2-3; TRBD1 matches 10 bases. The CDR3 extends over 16 amino acids. V shed 5 bases and J 1 base; nucleotides not matched to a gene: 6. Germline values: CDR1 LNHDA, CDR2 SQIVND (reference sequence). The CDR3 nucleotides are TGTGCCAGTAGTGGCCGGGACAGGGGCGGCACAGATACGCAGTATTTT. It specifies CASSGRDRGGTDTQYF.

V and J are TRBV27 and TRBJ2-3; 8 bases fit TRBD2. The CDR3 sequence is 15 residues long. Trimming removed 3 bases from V and 5 bases from J; junction bases left unmatched: 7. Germline CDR1 is MNHEY and CDR2 is SMNVEV (reference sequence). CDR3 DNA sequence: TGTGCCAGCAGTTTCTTTGGACTAGCTAAAGATACGCAGTATTTT. It encodes CASSFFGLAKDTQYF.

The chain employs TRBV4-1 and TRBJ2-1, with D unresolved. Between the trimmed V and J ends, which lost 1 base and 3 bases, there was a span of 10 bases. Germline V gene lookup returns CDR1 MGHRA and CDR2 YSYEKL. The CDR3 contains 15 residues. CDR3 loop: CASSQALNGYNEQFF. CDR3 DNA: TGCGCCAGCAGCCAAGCACTAAACGGCTACAATGAGCAGTTCTTC.

The J gene is TRBJ2-3, the V gene TRBV19; possible D gene TRBD1, 7 bases. The V end was cut by 5 bases, the J end by 4 bases, with 16 bases between. There are 15 residues in the CDR3. CDR1 is LNHDA, CDR2 SQIVND, per germline (reference sequence). The CDR3 nucleotides read TGTGCCAGTAGTGGTGCGGGGCAGGGGGCAGATACGCAGTATTTT. It yields the protein CASSGAGQGADTQYF.

The rearrangement uses TRBV7-9 and TRBJ1-1, with D tentatively TRBD1 (6 bases). This CDR3 comprises 14 residues. V lost 5 bases to trimming and J lost 1 base, with 11 bases between them. In germline, CDR1 is SEHNR, CDR2 FQNEAQ (reference sequence). CDR3 in amino acids: CASSPTQGNTEAFF. The CDR3 DNA reads as TGTGCCAGCAGCCCGACACAGGGGAACACTGAAGCTTTCTTT.

This sequence joins TRBV9 and TRBJ2-5, with 9 positions matching TRBD2. The CDR3 is 15 amino acids. V dropped 4 bases and J dropped 1; count of bases not matched to a gene: 5. CDR1 and CDR2 (germline): SGDLS, YYNGEE. The CDR3 loop reads CASSIQAGGQETQYF. The CDR3 DNA reads as TGTGCCAGCAGCATTCAAGCGGGGGGCCAAGAGACCCAGTACTTC.

V gene TRBV29-1 combines with J gene TRBJ2-7, with TRBD1 matching over 9 bases. The CDR3 has 16 residues. J was trimmed by 4 bases and V by 7 bases; bases with no gene match: 17. Germline V gene sequence: CDR1 SQVTM, CDR2 ANQGSEA. Here the CDR3 DNA reads TGCAGCGAACTCCGGGACAGGGTAGTAGCCAAGTACGAGCAGTACGTC. It specifies CSELRDRVVAKYEQYV.

The J gene is TRBJ1-1, the V gene TRBV24-1; a weak D match, TRBD1 (6 bases). Trimming took off 5 bases at V and 5 bases at J, with 14 bases between the two ends. In germline, CDR1 is KGHDR, CDR2 SFDVKD. This CDR3 spans 14 amino acids. The CDR3 sequence is CATSVRGQITEAFF. In DNA, the CDR3 is TGTGCCACCAGTGTCCGAGGACAGATAACTGAAGCTTTCTTT.

This clone showed up just a few times. The CDR3 reads CASNGGRYKSSYEQYF. Here the CDR3 DNA reads TGTGCCAGCAACGGCGGGAGGTACAAAAGCTCCTACGAGCAGTACTTC. The genes are TRBV28 and TRBJ2-7, with 8 nucleotides matching TRBD2. CDR3 length equals 16 residues. Germline CDR1 and CDR2: MDHEN and SYDVKM. With V trimmed by 7 bases and J by 0 bases, 11 bases remained unmatched.

The J gene is TRBJ2-3, the V gene TRBV4-1; TRBD2 matches at 8 bases. The CDR3 sequence is 16 residues long. Germline values: CDR1 MGHRA, CDR2 YSYEKL. V trimming: 3 bases; J trimming: 2 bases; junction bases outside the gene matches: 7. CDR3 residues: CASSHREGTITDTQYF. Here the CDR3 DNA reads TGCGCCAGCAGCCATCGGGAGGGGACTATCACAGATACGCAGTATTTT.